These 5 T cell receptor beta chains share one sample of origin, sequenced in a study of cytomegalovirus exposure and HLA in healthy donors. It was with 60 Vbeta and 13 Jbeta primers that the PCR ran. Using immunoSEQ multiplex PCR, the repertoire was profiled, and TCRdb retains in-frame clones only, with some absent. The sample consists of about 130,000 clones, approximately 80% of them appearing once. Sequencing input: PBMCs. These receptors came from a man between 35 and 55 years old in good health and CMV-seronegative.

V usage is TRBV7-7 and J usage is TRBJ2-5, with 7 bases identical to TRBD2. Germline-derived CDR1 and CDR2 are SSHAT and FNYEAQ (reference sequence). This CDR3 has 14 residues. V dropped 0 bases and J dropped 10; count of bases not matched to a gene: 8. The DNA for the CDR3 is TGTGCCAGCAGCTTAGCGGGGACTCGGGGGGACCAGTACTTC. Translating gives CASSLAGTRGDQYF.

This clone was counted once. The V call is TRBV30, the J call TRBJ1-5; D perhaps matches TRBD1 (5 bases). CDR1 GTSNPN and CDR2 SVGIG come from the germline V gene (reference sequence). V lost 0 bases, J lost 7 bases, and 13 bases lay in between. The CDR3 spans 14 residues. CDR3 sequence (DNA): TGTGCCTGGAGTGTAGGACGGGGGACCCAGCCCCAGCATTTT. Amino acids: CAWSVGRGTQPQHF.

The chain links TRBV28 to TRBJ2-3, with 8 nucleotides matching TRBD1. V trimming: 6 bases; J trimming: 1 base; junction bases outside the gene matches: 9. The germline V gene encodes CDR1 MDHEN and CDR2 SYDVKM. The CDR3 length is 16 residues. CDR3 DNA: TGTGCCAGCAGCCTCCCCCTGGGACAGGGCACAGATACGCAGTATTTT. It yields the protein CASSLPLGQGTDTQYF.

The chain carries TRBV5-1 and TRBJ2-2; 7 nucleotides agree with TRBD1. Germline V gene lookup returns CDR1 SGHRS and CDR2 YFSETQ. V lost 5 bases to trimming and J lost 3 bases; unmatched junction nucleotides: 7. The CDR3 is 15 amino acids. In DNA, the CDR3 is TGCGCCAGCAGAACAGGGGCGGTGGACACCGGGGAGCTGTTTTTT. Protein product: CASRTGAVDTGELFF. The full variable domain, completed using reference TRBV5-1 and TRBJ2-2, is KAGVTQTPRYLIKTRGQQVTLSCSPISGHRSVSWYQQTPGQGLQFLFEYFSETQRNKGNFPGRFSGRQFSNSRSEMNVSTLELGDSALYLCASRTGAVDTGELFFGEGSRLTVL.

V is TRBV29-1 and J is TRBJ2-7; D perhaps matches TRBD1 (5 bases). The length of the CDR3 is 15 residues. CDR1 is SQVTM, CDR2 ANQGSEA, per germline. V dropped 5 bases and J dropped 2 bases, with 19 bases sitting between them. CDR3 region: CSVTRQKALAYEQYF. The CDR3 region has the DNA TGCAGCGTTACCCGACAGAAAGCCTTGGCCTACGAGCAGTACTTC.